The 30 T cell receptor beta chains given below trace back to one sample, sequenced in a study of human T cells and chemical hapten exposure. One entry per CDR3 protein, called by TCRdb with MiXCR from the RACE reads. The table lists 300,000 to 350,000 distinct CDR3 sequences, 6% to 8.5% of them singletons. The sample's time point: patch test 1, 2 weeks after DPC sensitization. Treatment described: therapeutic diphenylcyclopropenone sensitization with weekly scalp DPC. The starting material was whole blood, obtained in connection with sensitization to the hapten diphenylcyclopropenone (DPC). The receptors here all came from a woman under 30 with alopecia areata. Some clones in this sample may be carry-over from other donors' samples.

The rearrangement uses TRBV27 and TRBJ1-6; D perhaps matches TRBD1 (6 bases). V lost 6 bases and J lost 6, with 12 bases in between. This CDR3 is 14 amino acids long. Germline V CDR1 and CDR2: MNHEY, SMNVEV (reference sequence). The CDR3 sequence: CASSPRTVNSPLHF. The CDR3 DNA follows: TGTGCCAGCAGCCCGCGGACAGTTAATTCACCCCTCCACTTT.

This clonotype was seen at least ten times. The chain recombines TRBV6-2 or TRBV6-3 with TRBJ2-7, with 8 nucleotides matching TRBD1. The germline gives CDR1 MNHEY, CDR2 SVGEGT. This CDR3 spans 11 amino acids. J gave up 7 bases and V 5 bases, and 1 base lay outside the gene matches. This CDR3 reads CASSRTGEQYF. The CDR3 nucleotides read TGTGCCAGCAGTCGGACAGGGGAGCAGTACTTC.

Only a few counts were recorded for this clonotype. The rearrangement joins TRBV27 to TRBJ1-5; unclear D gene. This CDR3 contains 13 residues. V lost 1 base and J 11 bases, leaving 12 bases between the germline ends. The germline V gene has CDR1 MNHEY and CDR2 SMNVEV (reference sequence). CDR3: CASSLWGGRAQHF. The DNA of the CDR3 is TGTGCCAGCAGTTTATGGGGAGGTCGAGCCCAGCATTTT.

Ten or more counts support this clonotype. The rearrangement joins TRBV9 to TRBJ2-3, with D perhaps matching TRBD1 or TRBD2 (7 bases each). The V gene lost 3 bases and the J gene lost 5 bases, with 19 bases spanning the gap. The CDR3 is 16 amino acids. Germline CDR1 is SGDLS and CDR2 is YYNGEE. The CDR3 DNA follows: TGTGCCAGCAGCGGATCTAGCGGATACAGGGGAGATACGCAGTATTTT. It specifies CASSGSSGYRGDTQYF.

This clonotype was counted only a few times. V usage is TRBV4-3 and J usage is TRBJ1-1, with D unclear. CDR3 size: 15 residues. The germline V and J ends were trimmed by 0 bases and 1 base, with 9 bases remaining between them. Per germline, CDR1 LGHNA and CDR2 YSLEER. This chain's CDR3 is CASSQDHQKNTEAFF. The CDR3 bases are TGCGCCAGCAGCCAAGATCATCAGAAGAACACTGAAGCTTTCTTT.

The CDR3 sequence is CASSDISGGGKTQYF. CDR3 nucleotide sequence: TGTGCCAGCAGTGACATAAGCGGGGGAGGCAAGACCCAGTACTTC. V is TRBV2 and J is TRBJ2-5, with TRBD2 matching 8 bases. J gave up 6 bases and V 3 bases, and 9 bases lay outside the gene matches. The CDR3 covers 15 residues. The germline gives CDR1 SNHLY, CDR2 FYNNEI.

Only a few counts were recorded for this clonotype. CDR3 protein: CASKSSGGQGEQFF. The CDR3 DNA sequence: TGTGCCAGCAAATCTAGCGGGGGGCAGGGTGAGCAGTTCTTC. The gene calls are TRBV2 and TRBJ2-1; the match to TRBD2 covers 11 bases. Unmatched junction bases numbered 8, after V lost 7 bases and J lost 9 bases. Germline CDR1 is SNHLY and CDR2 is FYNNEI. CDR3 size: 14 residues. The full variable domain, its missing parts supplied by reference TRBV2 and TRBJ2-1, is EPEVTQTPSHQVTQMGQEVILRCVPISNHLYFYWYRQILGQKVEFLVSFYNNEISEKSEIFDDQFSVERPDGSNFTLKIRSTKLEDSAMYFCASKSSGGQGEQFFGPGTRLTVL.

A word on this clonotype: This may be a read error: a much more frequent sequence differs by one nucleotide. The chain employs TRBV27 and TRBJ1-6; D is ambiguous. V was pared by 3 bases and J by 7 bases, with 4 bases between. The CDR3 sequence is 12 residues long. Germline V lookup: CDR1 MNHEY, CDR2 SMNVEV (reference sequence). CDR3 nucleotide sequence: TGTGCCAGCAGTTTTCAGAATTCACCCCTCCACTTT. This gives the protein CASSFQNSPLHF.

This clonotype was detected many times. The chain recombines TRBV5-1 with TRBJ2-3, with 9 bases lining up with TRBD1. V lost 4 bases, J lost 4 bases, and 10 bases stayed unmatched. Per germline, CDR1 SGHRS and CDR2 YFSETQ. The CDR3 sequence is 16 residues long. CDR3 bases: TGCGCCAGCAGCACCGCCGGGACAGGGAGGTCAGATACGCAGTATTTT. Amino acids: CASSTAGTGRSDTQYF.

For the CDR3, the DNA is TGTGCCAGCAGCGTAGACGTGTCGGATACGCAGTATTTT. It translates to CASSVDVSDTQYF. V usage is TRBV9 and J usage is TRBJ2-3; no clear D. This CDR3 comprises 13 residues. Germline V gene lookup returns CDR1 SGDLS and CDR2 YYNGEE. V dropped 0 bases and J dropped 6 bases, with 8 bases sitting between them.

The chain is built from TRBV9 and TRBJ1-1, with D unclear. V gave up 3 bases and J gave up 2 bases, with 5 bases separating them. CDR1 SGDLS and CDR2 YYNGEE come from the germline V gene. This CDR3 is 12 amino acids long. The CDR3 sequence is CASSAHNTEAFF. The CDR3 region has the DNA TGTGCCAGCAGCGCACATAACACTGAAGCTTTCTTT. Full variable domain (outside the CDR3, taken from reference TRBV9 and TRBJ1-1): DSGVTQTPKHLITATGQRVTLRCSPRSGDLSVYWYQQSLDQGLQFLIQYYNGEERAKGNILERFSAQQFPDLHSELNLSSLELGDSALYFCASSAHNTEAFFGQGTRLTVV.

In this sample, this clonotype turned up many times. The chain links TRBV12-3 or TRBV12-4 to TRBJ1-3, with TRBD1 as a possible D gene (5 bases). V dropped 5 bases and J dropped 0 bases, with 8 bases sitting between them. This CDR3 is built from 14 residues. The CDR3 sequence is CASSMTDSGNTIYF. CDR3 nucleotides: TGTGCCAGCAGTATGACAGACTCTGGAAACACCATATATTTT.

This clonotype was counted at least ten times. The chain is built from TRBV18 and TRBJ1-1; 8 positions agree with TRBD1. Germline V gives CDR1 KGHSH, CDR2 LQKENI. Trimming removed 6 bases from V and 1 base from J; junction bases left unmatched: 4. The CDR3 runs to 14 residues. CDR3 DNA: TGTGCCAGCTCGCCGACAGGGGAGAACACTGAAGCTTTCTTT. This translates into CASSPTGENTEAFF.

Many counts were recorded for this clonotype. V usage is TRBV27 and J usage is TRBJ2-2, with 10 bases identical to TRBD1. Germline-derived CDR1 and CDR2 are MNHEY and SMNVEV (reference sequence). The junction had 2 bases not matched to a gene; V was cut back by 10 bases and J by 6 bases. This CDR3 is built from 12 residues. The CDR3 region is CAIGTGAGELFF. The CDR3 nucleotides are TGTGCCATCGGGACAGGGGCCGGGGAGCTGTTTTTT.

This clonotype was seen only a few times. The V call is TRBV6-5, the J call TRBJ1-6, with D maybe TRBD1 (6 bases). Germline CDR1 MNHEY, CDR2 SVGAGI. This CDR3 contains 18 residues. Between the trimmed V and J ends, which lost 0 bases and 4 bases, there was a span of 16 bases. The CDR3 region is CASSYSIAGGAYNSPLHF. The CDR3 coding sequence is TGTGCCAGCAGTTACTCGATAGCTGGGGGCGCGTATAATTCACCCCTCCACTTT.

This clonotype was seen ten or more times. The chain recombines TRBV12-3 or TRBV12-4 with TRBJ2-5, with 13 nucleotides matching TRBD2. There are 15 residues in the CDR3. Trimming removed 4 bases from V and 5 bases from J; junction bases left unmatched: 4. The CDR3 sequence: CASSSTSGGAETQYF. The CDR3 nucleotides are TGTGCCAGCAGTTCCACTAGCGGGGGGGCGGAGACCCAGTACTTC.

The J gene is TRBJ2-3, the V gene TRBV10-3; 9 bases fit TRBD1. With 3 bases clipped from V and 7 bases from J, the junction kept 5 bases outside the gene matches. This CDR3 is 14 amino acids long. Germline assignment: CDR1 ENHRY and CDR2 SYGVKD. In nucleotides, the CDR3 is TGTGCCATCAGTGAAGGACAGGGGCGCTATACGCAGTATTTT. As protein: CAISEGQGRYTQYF.

Many counts were recorded for this clonotype. V gene TRBV27 combines with J gene TRBJ2-2; D gene ambiguous. CDR1 and CDR2 (germline): MNHEY, SMNVEV (reference sequence). The CDR3 spans 13 residues. V was clipped by 4 bases and J by 4 bases, with 7 bases between them. The CDR3 DNA sequence: TGTGCCAGCAGTTCGGTTGGCACCGGGGAGCTGTTTTTT. This sequence encodes CASSSVGTGELFF.

The chain is built from TRBV25-1 and TRBJ2-3, with TRBD2 matching 12 bases. There are 17 residues in the CDR3. Germline V CDR1 and CDR2: MGHDK, SYGVNS. V dropped 3 bases and J dropped 5; count of bases not matched to a gene: 9. The CDR3 nucleotides read TGTGCCAGCAGTGATAGGGCTAGCGGGGGGGCCCGAGATACGCAGTATTTT. Protein sequence: CASSDRASGGARDTQYF.

The rearrangement uses TRBV2 and TRBJ1-1, with a tentative D call TRBD1 (5 bases). This CDR3 comprises 15 residues. CDR1 SNHLY and CDR2 FYNNEI come from the germline V gene. V lost 8 bases, J lost 5 bases, and 21 bases lay in between. The CDR3 DNA sequence: TGTGCCAGCGGTACCTCTGACAGAGCTGAGACTGAAGCTTTCTTT. It yields the protein CASGTSDRAETEAFF.

This chain joins TRBV28 and TRBJ1-3; no definite D call. Germline CDR1 is MDHEN and CDR2 is SYDVKM. Trimming removed 2 bases at V and 0 bases at J, with 8 bases between. The CDR3 consists of 15 residues. CDR3 sequence: CASSLEQHSGNTIYF. CDR3 sequence (DNA): TGTGCCAGCAGTTTAGAGCAGCACTCTGGAAACACCATATATTTT.

The chain recombines TRBV2 with TRBJ1-6, with D tentatively TRBD1 (5 bases). Trimming left V 5 bases short and J 4 bases short, with 15 bases between. The CDR3 sequence is 16 residues long. CDR1 is SNHLY, CDR2 FYNNEI, per germline. This chain's CDR3 is CASSIDWGSYNSPLHF. In DNA, the CDR3 is TGTGCCAGCAGTATCGACTGGGGGTCTTATAATTCACCCCTCCACTTT.

This clonotype was detected a few times. This chain links TRBV28 with TRBJ2-3; D call uncertain. Germline-derived CDR1 and CDR2 are MDHEN and SYDVKM. The CDR3 consists of 12 residues. V was cut by 7 bases and J by 5 bases, with 10 bases left in between. CDR3 residues: CASTLPQDTQYF. CDR3 bases: TGTGCCAGCACCCTCCCCCAAGATACGCAGTATTTT. Complete variable domain (other parts from reference TRBV28 and TRBJ2-3): DVKVTQSSRYLVKRTGEKVFLECVQDMDHENMFWYRQDPGLGLRLIYFSYDVKMKEKGDIPEGYSVSREKKERFSLILESASTNQTSMYLCASTLPQDTQYFGPGTRLTVL.

This clonotype has ten or more counts. V and J are TRBV3-1 and TRBJ1-1; D is unclear. Germline lookup yields CDR1 LGHDT and CDR2 YNNKEL (reference sequence). CDR3 length: 17 amino acids. V was trimmed by 7 bases and J by 0 bases, leaving 21 bases between them. The DNA for the CDR3 is TGTGCCAGCACATCCCAAGTCCTTCCGGTCATGAACACTGAAGCTTTCTTT. Amino acids: CASTSQVLPVMNTEAFF. Full variable domain (outside the CDR3, taken from reference TRBV3-1 and TRBJ1-1): DTAVSQTPKYLVTQMGNDKSIKCEQNLGHDTMYWYKQDSKKFLKIMFSYNNKELIINETVPNRFSPKSPDKAHLNLHINSLELGDSAVYFCASTSQVLPVMNTEAFFGQGTRLTVV.

In its sample, this clonotype was seen many times. J is TRBJ2-1 and V is TRBV21-1; the table names TRBD2, a call not compared with the DNA. TRBV21-1 is labeled a pseudogene. The CDR3 has 13 residues. CDR3 coding DNA: TGTGCCAGCAGCAAAGGCCCCTCCCGCCTGCATTTCTTC. Protein product: CASSKGPSRLHFF.

There are many counts of this clonotype. V usage is TRBV9 and J usage is TRBJ2-1; D ambiguous. Per germline, CDR1 SGDLS and CDR2 YYNGEE. This CDR3 contains 12 residues. V dropped 0 bases and J dropped 6 bases, with 4 bases sitting between them. The CDR3 sequence: CASSVAFNEQFF. The CDR3 coding sequence is TGTGCCAGCAGCGTAGCTTTCAATGAGCAGTTCTTC.

This sequence joins TRBV6-5 and TRBJ1-1; D call uncertain. Germline CDR1 is MNHEY and CDR2 is SVGAGI. The CDR3 covers 21 residues. V shed 4 bases and J shed 1 base, with 31 bases lying between them. The CDR3 DNA sequence: TGTGCCAGCAGTTTTCGTCCTCTCTTTTCGGCAACGACGGATAAGAACACTGAAGCTTTCTTT. Translation gives CASSFRPLFSATTDKNTEAFF.

The chain uses TRBV12-3 or TRBV12-4 and TRBJ1-5; D remains unclear. This CDR3 contains 13 residues. V shed 2 bases and J shed 4 bases, with 6 bases lying between them. CDR3 protein: CASSLTENQPQHF. The CDR3 DNA is TGTGCCAGCAGTTTAACCGAGAATCAGCCCCAGCATTTT.

This clonotype was found a few times. The gene calls are TRBV4-3 and TRBJ1-5; weak D call: TRBD1 (5 bases). Germline V CDR1 and CDR2: LGHNA, YSLEER. CDR3 length equals 12 residues. V was cut by 6 bases and J by 7 bases, with 10 bases left in between. The CDR3 DNA sequence: TGCGCCAGCAGTGGGGCTCGGCAGCCCCAGCATTTT. Translation gives CASSGARQPQHF.

The chain recombines TRBV12-3 or TRBV12-4 with TRBJ1-1; D is ambiguous. This CDR3 is 15 amino acids long. V dropped 5 bases and J dropped 1 base, with 14 bases sitting between them. The CDR3 is CASSPYMSQNTEAFF. CDR3 sequence (DNA): TGTGCCAGCAGTCCTTACATGAGTCAGAACACTGAAGCTTTCTTT.